This T cell receptor (beta chain) was recorded in a study of blood T cell repertoires in COVID-19. Study summary: COVID-19 samples collected from the United States, Italy and Spain covered acute and convalescent phases. The analysed material was cDNA or gDNA that came from T cells, B-cell-depleted T cells, or PBMCs.

Methods used by the authors: Counts of nucleated cells, estimated from reference gene primer amplification, were obtained. Libraries were prepared by immunoSEQ multiplex PCR; TCRdb keeps only in-frame clonotypes and omits some of them. V and J calls and clone size are those listed in that table; D and trimming were worked out from the DNA. Of 350,000 to 500,000 clones listed, nearly 90% are singletons. This clone was seen only once. Trimming pared 4 bases from V and 1 base from J, leaving 9 bases between. This CDR3 contains 14 residues. CDR1 is KGHSH and CDR2 is LQKENI in the germline V gene. Material for sequencing was PBMCs or T cells enriched from blood (not recorded which). J is TRBJ2-3 and V is TRBV18, with D possibly being TRBD2 (6 bases). The origin of this receptor is a woman aged 18 to 35 who had been exposed to COVID-19. DNA of the CDR3: TGTGCCAGCTCACTGTTAGCGGGCACAGATACGCAGTATTTT. Residues: CASSLLAGTDTQYF.